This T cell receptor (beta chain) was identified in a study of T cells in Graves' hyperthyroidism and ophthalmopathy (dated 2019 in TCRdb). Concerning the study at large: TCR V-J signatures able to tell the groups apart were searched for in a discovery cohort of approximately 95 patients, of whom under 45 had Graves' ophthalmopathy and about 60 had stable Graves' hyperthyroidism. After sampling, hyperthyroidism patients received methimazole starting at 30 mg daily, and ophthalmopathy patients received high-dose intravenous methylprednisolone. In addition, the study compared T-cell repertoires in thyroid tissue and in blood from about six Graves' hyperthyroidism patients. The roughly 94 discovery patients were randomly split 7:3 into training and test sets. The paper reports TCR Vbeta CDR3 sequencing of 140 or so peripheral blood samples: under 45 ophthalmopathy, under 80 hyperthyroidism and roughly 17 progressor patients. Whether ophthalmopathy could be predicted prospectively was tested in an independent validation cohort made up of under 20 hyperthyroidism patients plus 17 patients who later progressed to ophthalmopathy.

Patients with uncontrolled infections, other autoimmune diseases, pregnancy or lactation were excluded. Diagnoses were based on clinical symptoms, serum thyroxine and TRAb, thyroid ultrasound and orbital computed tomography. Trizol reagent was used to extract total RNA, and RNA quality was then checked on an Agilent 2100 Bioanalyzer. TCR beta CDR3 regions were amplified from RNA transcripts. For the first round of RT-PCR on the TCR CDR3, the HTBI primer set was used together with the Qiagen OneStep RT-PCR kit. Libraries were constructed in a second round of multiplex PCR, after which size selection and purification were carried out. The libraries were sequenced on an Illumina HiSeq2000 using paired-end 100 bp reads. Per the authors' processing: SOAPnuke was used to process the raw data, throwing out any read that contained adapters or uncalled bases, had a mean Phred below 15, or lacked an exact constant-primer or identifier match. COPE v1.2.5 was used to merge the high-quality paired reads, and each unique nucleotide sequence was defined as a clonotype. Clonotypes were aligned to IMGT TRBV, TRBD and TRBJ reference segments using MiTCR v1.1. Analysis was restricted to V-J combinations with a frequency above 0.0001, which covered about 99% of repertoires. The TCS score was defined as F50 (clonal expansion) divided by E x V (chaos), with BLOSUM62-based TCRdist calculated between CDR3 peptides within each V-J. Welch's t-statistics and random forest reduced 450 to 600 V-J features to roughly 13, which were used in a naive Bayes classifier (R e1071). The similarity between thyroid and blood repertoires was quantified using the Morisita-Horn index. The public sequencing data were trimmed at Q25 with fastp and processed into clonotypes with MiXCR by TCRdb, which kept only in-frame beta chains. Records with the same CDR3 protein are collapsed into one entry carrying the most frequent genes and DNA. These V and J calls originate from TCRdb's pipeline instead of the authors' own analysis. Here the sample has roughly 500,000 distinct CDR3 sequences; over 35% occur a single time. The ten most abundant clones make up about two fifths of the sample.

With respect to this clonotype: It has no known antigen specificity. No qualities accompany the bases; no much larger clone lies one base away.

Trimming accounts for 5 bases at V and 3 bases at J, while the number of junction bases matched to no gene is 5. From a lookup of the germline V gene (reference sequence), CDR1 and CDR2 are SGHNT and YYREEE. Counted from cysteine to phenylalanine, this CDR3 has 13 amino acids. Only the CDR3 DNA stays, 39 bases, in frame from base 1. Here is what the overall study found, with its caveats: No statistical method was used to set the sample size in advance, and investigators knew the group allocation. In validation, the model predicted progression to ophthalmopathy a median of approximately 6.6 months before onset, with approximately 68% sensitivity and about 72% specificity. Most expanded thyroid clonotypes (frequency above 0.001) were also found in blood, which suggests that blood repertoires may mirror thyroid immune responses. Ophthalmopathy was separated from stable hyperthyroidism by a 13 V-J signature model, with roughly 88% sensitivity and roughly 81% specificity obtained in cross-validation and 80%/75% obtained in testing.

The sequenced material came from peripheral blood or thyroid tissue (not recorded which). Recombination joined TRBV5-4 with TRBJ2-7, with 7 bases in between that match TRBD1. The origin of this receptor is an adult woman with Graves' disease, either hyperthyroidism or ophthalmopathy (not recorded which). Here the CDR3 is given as CASSKDRFYEQYF. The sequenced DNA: TGTGCCAGCAGTAAGGACAGGTTCTACGAGCAGTACTTC.